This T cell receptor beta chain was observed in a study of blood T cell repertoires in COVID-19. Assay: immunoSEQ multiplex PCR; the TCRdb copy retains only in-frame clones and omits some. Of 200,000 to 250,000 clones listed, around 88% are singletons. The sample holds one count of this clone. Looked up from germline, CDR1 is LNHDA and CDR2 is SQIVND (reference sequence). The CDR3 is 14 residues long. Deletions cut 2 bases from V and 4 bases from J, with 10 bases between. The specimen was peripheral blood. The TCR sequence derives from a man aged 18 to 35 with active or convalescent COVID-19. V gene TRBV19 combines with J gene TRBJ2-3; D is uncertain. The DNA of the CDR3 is TGTGCCAGTAGTATAATTTCTCAGGCAGATACGCAGTATTTT. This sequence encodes CASSIISQADTQYF.